The clone carrying this TCR beta chain came up a few times. No antigen is known for it. Germline V gene data show CDR1 as SGHTA and CDR2 as FQGNSA. This CDR3 region has 16 residues. J gave up 2 bases and V 3 bases, and 6 bases lay outside the gene matches. The data were obtained in a study of beta chain features in type 1 diabetes. Study outcomes and limitations: Moderate yet significant TCRB CDR3 shortening was seen in Type 1 diabetes patients in all four CD4+ subsets. Patients with type 1 diabetes carried fewer insertions and had more deletions at their VDJ junctions.

Expressed TCRB transcripts were sequenced because the isolated RNA had all been reverse transcribed beforehand. Sequencing of naive, central memory and regulatory T cell samples gave an average of roughly 3.5 million reads. Assay used: immunoSEQ multiplex PCR; TCRdb lists only in-frame clones, some missing. The sample includes roughly 310,000 clones, around 10% of them seen just once. Only one heparinised blood draw was taken per donor, and its volume averaged roughly 120 mL. The chain has TRBV7-2 and TRBJ2-3, with 9 bases that match TRBD2. The TCR sequence derives from a woman aged 25-40 years in good health. Sequences were obtained from naive CD4+ T cells from blood. CDR3 residues: CASSLLLAGSTDTQYF. CDR3 nucleotides: TGTGCCAGCAGCTTGCTGCTAGCGGGATCCACAGATACGCAGTATTTT.